A selection of T cell receptor beta chains follows, all from one sample in a study of OX40 agonist ivuxolimab in advanced cancers. This table comes from immunoSEQ multiplex PCR, and its TCRdb copy is limited to in-frame clones, with some not included. The table has about 120,000 clones, approximately 90% seen once. The material sequenced was CD4+ or CD8+ T cells sorted from blood, taken in a trial of the OX40 agonist ivuxolimab. These receptors were collected from an adult with an advanced solid tumor such as melanoma, head and neck, liver or kidney cancer. Each CDR3 is given with its conserved first and last residue. The order of the fields is J gene, V gene, clone size, D gene, CDR3 protein, CDR3 DNA. A D gene is named only where the DNA matches it firmly. Expanded clones get a size class; other rows say once, few or many, or leave the size out.

j_call: TRBJ2-5; v_call: TRBV14; clone_size: NA; d_call: NA; cdr3_aa: CASSQNQETQYF; cdr3_nt: TGTGCCAGCAGCCAGAACCAAGAGACCCAGTACTTC
j_call: TRBJ2-2; v_call: TRBV7-2; clone_size: few; d_call: NA; cdr3_aa: CASSFSGNTGELFF; cdr3_nt: TGTGCCAGCAGCTTTAGCGGGAACACCGGGGAGCTGTTTTTT
j_call: TRBJ2-5; v_call: TRBV5-1; clone_size: NA; d_call: NA; cdr3_aa: CASSLSQETQYF; cdr3_nt: TGCGCCAGCAGCTTGTCCCAAGAGACCCAGTACTTC
j_call: TRBJ1-5; v_call: TRBV5-1; clone_size: once; d_call: NA; cdr3_aa: CASSDSPGSDQPQHF; cdr3_nt: TGCGCCAGCAGCGACAGTCCGGGATCAGATCAGCCCCAGCATTTT
j_call: TRBJ1-5; v_call: TRBV9; clone_size: NA; d_call: NA; cdr3_aa: CASSRGSSNQPQHF; cdr3_nt: TGTGCCAGCAGCCGAGGGAGCAGCAATCAGCCCCAGCATTTT
j_call: TRBJ2-3; v_call: TRBV5-1; clone_size: NA; d_call: TRBD1; cdr3_aa: CASSLGGTGSTDTQYF; cdr3_nt: TGCGCCAGCAGCTTGGGCGGGACAGGGTCAACAGATACGCAGTATTTT
j_call: TRBJ1-2; v_call: TRBV30; clone_size: NA; d_call: NA; cdr3_aa: CAWSFRYGYTF; cdr3_nt: TGTGCCTGGAGTTTCCGCTATGGCTACACCTTC
j_call: TRBJ2-7; v_call: TRBV14; clone_size: NA; d_call: NA; cdr3_aa: CASSRQGGLTYEQYF; cdr3_nt: TGTGCCAGCAGCCGACAGGGAGGCCTAACCTACGAGCAGTACTTC
j_call: TRBJ2-5; v_call: TRBV5-6; clone_size: once; d_call: NA; cdr3_aa: CASSESRDNLKSYQETQYF; cdr3_nt: TGTGCCAGCAGCGAGTCCCGGGACAACCTAAAGTCGTACCAAGAGACCCAGTACTTC
j_call: TRBJ1-2; v_call: TRBV9; clone_size: NA; d_call: TRBD1; cdr3_aa: CASTQMTGVDGYTF; cdr3_nt: TGTGCCAGCACGCAAATGACAGGGGTCGATGGCTACACCTTC
j_call: TRBJ1-2; v_call: TRBV6-5; clone_size: few; d_call: NA; cdr3_aa: CASWGNDGYTF; cdr3_nt: TGTGCCAGCTGGGGGAATGATGGCTACACCTTC
j_call: TRBJ1-5; v_call: TRBV6-6; clone_size: NA; d_call: NA; cdr3_aa: CASSYLQSSNQPQHF; cdr3_nt: TGTGCCAGCAGTTACCTCCAGTCTAGCAATCAGCCCCAGCATTTT
j_call: TRBJ1-4; v_call: TRBV4-2; clone_size: NA; d_call: NA; cdr3_aa: CASSQGESEKLFF; cdr3_nt: TGTGCCAGCAGCCAGGGGGAGAGTGAAAAACTGTTTTTT
j_call: TRBJ2-7; v_call: TRBV27; clone_size: NA; d_call: TRBD2; cdr3_aa: CASSKRLAGGPYEQYF; cdr3_nt: TGTGCCAGCAGTAAAAGACTAGCGGGGGGACCCTACGAGCAGTACTTC
j_call: TRBJ1-6; v_call: TRBV28; clone_size: NA; d_call: NA; cdr3_aa: CASSFIQPNSPLHF; cdr3_nt: TGTGCCAGCAGTTTTATACAGCCTAATTCACCCCTCCACTTT
j_call: TRBJ2-7; v_call: TRBV7-7; clone_size: NA; d_call: NA; cdr3_aa: CASSLSEGQYF; cdr3_nt: TGTGCTAGCAGCTTATCCGAGGGGCAGTACTTC
j_call: TRBJ1-5; v_call: TRBV6-5; clone_size: NA; d_call: NA; cdr3_aa: CASRSWGDNQPQHF; cdr3_nt: TGTGCCAGCAGGAGTTGGGGTGACAATCAGCCCCAGCATTTT
j_call: TRBJ2-7; v_call: TRBV6-6; clone_size: NA; d_call: TRBD1; cdr3_aa: CASSYSKGQNYEQYF; cdr3_nt: TGTGCCAGCAGTTACTCGAAGGGACAGAACTACGAGCAGTACTTC
j_call: TRBJ2-5; v_call: TRBV2; clone_size: NA; d_call: NA; cdr3_aa: CASSVQETQYF; cdr3_nt: TGTGCCAGCAGCGTCCAAGAGACCCAGTACTTC
j_call: TRBJ2-5; v_call: TRBV19; clone_size: NA; d_call: NA; cdr3_aa: CASSSGTLGSPQETQYF; cdr3_nt: TGTGCCAGTAGTTCCGGGACCTTAGGATCTCCACAAGAGACCCAGTACTTC
j_call: TRBJ1-6; v_call: TRBV5-1; clone_size: NA; d_call: NA; cdr3_aa: CASSPVGTRNSPLHF; cdr3_nt: TGCGCCAGCAGCCCCGTCGGGACGAGAAATTCACCCCTCCACTTT
j_call: TRBJ2-3; v_call: TRBV19; clone_size: NA; d_call: TRBD1; cdr3_aa: CASSTGQGASDTQYF; cdr3_nt: TGTGCCAGTAGTACCGGACAGGGGGCGTCAGATACGCAGTATTTT
j_call: TRBJ1-1; v_call: TRBV2; clone_size: few; d_call: TRBD1; cdr3_aa: CASCGYRGNTEAFF; cdr3_nt: TGTGCCAGCTGTGGCTACAGGGGGAACACTGAAGCTTTCTTT
j_call: TRBJ2-1; v_call: TRBV7-2; clone_size: NA; d_call: NA; cdr3_aa: CASSSVGGGSYNEQFF; cdr3_nt: TGTGCCAGCAGCTCCGTAGGGGGGGGCTCCTACAATGAGCAGTTCTTC
j_call: TRBJ2-1; v_call: TRBV27; clone_size: NA; d_call: NA; cdr3_aa: CASSYAGGPRNEQFF; cdr3_nt: TGTGCCAGCAGTTACGCCGGGGGCCCACGCAATGAGCAGTTCTTC
j_call: TRBJ2-3; v_call: TRBV6-1; clone_size: NA; d_call: TRBD2; cdr3_aa: CASSATSGSTDTQYF; cdr3_nt: TGTGCCAGCAGTGCGACTAGCGGGAGCACAGATACGCAGTATTTT
j_call: TRBJ2-7; v_call: TRBV29-1; clone_size: NA; d_call: TRBD2; cdr3_aa: CSVEGGLAGSYEQYF; cdr3_nt: TGCAGCGTTGAAGGAGGACTAGCGGGGTCCTACGAGCAGTACTTC
j_call: TRBJ1-4; v_call: TRBV27; clone_size: NA; d_call: NA; cdr3_aa: CASSRPGDGEKLFF; cdr3_nt: TGTGCCAGCAGCCGCCCCGGGGATGGTGAAAAACTGTTTTTT
j_call: TRBJ1-2; v_call: TRBV2; clone_size: few; d_call: NA; cdr3_aa: CASRSQNYGYTF; cdr3_nt: TGTGCCAGCAGGAGCCAGAACTATGGCTACACCTTC
j_call: TRBJ1-1; v_call: TRBV5-1; clone_size: NA; d_call: NA; cdr3_aa: CASSLEGPGTEAFF; cdr3_nt: TGCGCCAGCAGCTTGGAAGGACCCGGCACTGAAGCTTTCTTT
j_call: TRBJ1-5; v_call: TRBV28; clone_size: NA; d_call: TRBD1; cdr3_aa: CASSQDRGPQPQHF; cdr3_nt: TGTGCCAGCAGTCAGGACAGGGGGCCACAGCCCCAGCATTTT
j_call: TRBJ2-1; v_call: TRBV28; clone_size: NA; d_call: TRBD1; cdr3_aa: CASSTPGQLNEQFF; cdr3_nt: TGTGCCAGCAGTACCCCGGGACAGCTCAATGAGCAGTTCTTC
j_call: TRBJ1-1; v_call: TRBV2; clone_size: NA; d_call: TRBD1; cdr3_aa: CASIETGGKAFF; cdr3_nt: TGTGCCAGCATCGAGACAGGGGGCAAAGCTTTCTTT
j_call: TRBJ1-6; v_call: TRBV9; clone_size: NA; d_call: NA; cdr3_aa: CASSVRSYNSPLHF; cdr3_nt: TGTGCCAGCAGCGTTCGGAGTTATAATTCACCCCTCCACTTT
j_call: TRBJ1-2; v_call: TRBV19; clone_size: NA; d_call: TRBD1; cdr3_aa: CASSTTPDRGPNYGYTF; cdr3_nt: TGTGCCAGTAGTACCACTCCGGACAGGGGACCTAACTATGGCTACACCTTC
j_call: TRBJ1-5; v_call: TRBV6-1; clone_size: NA; d_call: TRBD1; cdr3_aa: CASIGSGQGNQPQHF; cdr3_nt: TGTGCCAGCATCGGTTCGGGACAGGGAAATCAGCCCCAGCATTTT
j_call: TRBJ1-2; v_call: TRBV7-2; clone_size: few; d_call: NA; cdr3_aa: CASSLGPLQGGYGYTF; cdr3_nt: TGTGCCAGCAGCTTAGGCCCCTTACAGGGCGGCTATGGCTACACCTTC
j_call: TRBJ2-3; v_call: TRBV29-1; clone_size: NA; d_call: TRBD1; cdr3_aa: CSVRTGMIGTDTQYF; cdr3_nt: TGCAGCGTCCGGACAGGGATGATCGGCACAGATACGCAGTATTTT
j_call: TRBJ2-3; v_call: TRBV6-1; clone_size: NA; d_call: NA; cdr3_aa: CASSETADKGNTQYF; cdr3_nt: TGTGCCAGCAGTGAAACGGCTGATAAGGGCAATACGCAGTATTTT
j_call: TRBJ2-3; v_call: TRBV11-2; clone_size: NA; d_call: NA; cdr3_aa: CASSLNEGYSTDTQYF; cdr3_nt: TGTGCCAGCAGCTTGAATGAAGGTTATAGCACAGATACGCAGTATTTT
j_call: TRBJ2-2; v_call: TRBV9; clone_size: NA; d_call: NA; cdr3_aa: CASSVGRPAGTGELFF; cdr3_nt: TGTGCCAGCAGCGTTGGAAGGCCCGCGGGGACCGGGGAGCTGTTTTTT
j_call: TRBJ2-1; v_call: TRBV18; clone_size: once; d_call: TRBD1; cdr3_aa: CASSQGQGANEQFF; cdr3_nt: TGTGCCAGCTCACAAGGACAGGGGGCCAATGAGCAGTTCTTC
j_call: TRBJ2-3; v_call: TRBV18; clone_size: NA; d_call: TRBD1; cdr3_aa: CASSPITGTGLLHTQYF; cdr3_nt: TGTGCCAGCTCACCAATAACCGGGACAGGGCTCCTCCATACGCAGTATTTT
j_call: TRBJ1-3; v_call: TRBV7-8; clone_size: NA; d_call: TRBD1; cdr3_aa: CASSQDRTNTIYF; cdr3_nt: TGTGCCAGCAGCCAGGACAGGACGAACACCATATATTTT
j_call: TRBJ1-4; v_call: TRBV15; clone_size: NA; d_call: NA; cdr3_aa: CATSRVQAMNEKLFF; cdr3_nt: TGTGCCACCAGCAGAGTACAGGCGATGAATGAAAAACTGTTTTTT
j_call: TRBJ2-7; v_call: TRBV4-3; clone_size: NA; d_call: TRBD1; cdr3_aa: CASSRGTGGPIGEQYF; cdr3_nt: TGCGCCAGCAGCCGAGGGACAGGGGGCCCCATAGGCGAGCAGTACTTC
j_call: TRBJ1-5; v_call: TRBV25-1; clone_size: once; d_call: TRBD1; cdr3_aa: CASSSARDRGRDTDTQHF; cdr3_nt: TGTGCCAGCAGTTCAGCCCGGGACAGGGGAAGAGATACAGATACGCAGCATTTT
j_call: TRBJ2-7; v_call: TRBV2; clone_size: NA; d_call: TRBD1; cdr3_aa: CASSWDRGDYEQYF; cdr3_nt: TGTGCCAGCAGCTGGGACAGGGGTGACTACGAGCAGTACTTC
j_call: TRBJ2-3; v_call: TRBV7-2; clone_size: once; d_call: NA; cdr3_aa: CASRGGTDTQYF; cdr3_nt: TGTGCCAGCAGGGGCGGCACAGATACGCAGTATTTT
j_call: TRBJ1-2; v_call: TRBV5-1; clone_size: NA; d_call: NA; cdr3_aa: CASSPGSETYGYTF; cdr3_nt: TGCGCCAGCTCGCCCGGGAGCGAGACGTATGGCTACACCTTC
j_call: TRBJ2-5; v_call: TRBV5-1; clone_size: NA; d_call: TRBD2; cdr3_aa: CASSLSGTSGAYQETQYF; cdr3_nt: TGCGCCAGCAGCTTGTCCGGGACTAGCGGGGCGTACCAAGAGACCCAGTACTTC
j_call: TRBJ2-4; v_call: TRBV7-2; clone_size: NA; d_call: NA; cdr3_aa: CASSFARDIQYF; cdr3_nt: TGTGCCAGCAGCTTTGCTCGTGACATTCAGTACTTC
j_call: TRBJ2-3; v_call: TRBV14; clone_size: NA; d_call: NA; cdr3_aa: CASSTSTDTQYF; cdr3_nt: TGTGCCAGCAGCACCAGCACAGATACGCAGTATTTT
j_call: TRBJ1-1; v_call: TRBV29-1; clone_size: NA; d_call: NA; cdr3_aa: CSAEVPSNTEAFF; cdr3_nt: TGCAGCGCCGAGGTACCTTCGAACACTGAAGCTTTCTTT
j_call: TRBJ1-1; v_call: TRBV7-8; clone_size: NA; d_call: TRBD1; cdr3_aa: CASRQPTGGGTEAFF; cdr3_nt: TGTGCCAGCAGGCAACCTACAGGGGGTGGCACTGAAGCTTTCTTT
j_call: TRBJ2-7; v_call: TRBV28; clone_size: NA; d_call: TRBD1; cdr3_aa: CASIIWTGESYEQYF; cdr3_nt: TGTGCCAGCATTATTTGGACAGGGGAATCCTACGAGCAGTACTTC
j_call: TRBJ2-5; v_call: TRBV9; clone_size: NA; d_call: NA; cdr3_aa: CASSVAAGKQETQYF; cdr3_nt: TGTGCCAGCAGCGTAGCGGCGGGGAAACAAGAGACCCAGTACTTC
j_call: TRBJ2-7; v_call: TRBV7-2; clone_size: NA; d_call: TRBD1; cdr3_aa: CASSSGYSGQGSYEQYF; cdr3_nt: TGTGCCAGCAGCTCCGGCTACTCGGGACAGGGGTCCTACGAGCAGTACTTC
j_call: TRBJ1-4; v_call: TRBV7-7; clone_size: NA; d_call: NA; cdr3_aa: CASSPSTGAEKLFF; cdr3_nt: TGTGCTAGCAGCCCAAGTACAGGAGCTGAAAAACTGTTTTTT